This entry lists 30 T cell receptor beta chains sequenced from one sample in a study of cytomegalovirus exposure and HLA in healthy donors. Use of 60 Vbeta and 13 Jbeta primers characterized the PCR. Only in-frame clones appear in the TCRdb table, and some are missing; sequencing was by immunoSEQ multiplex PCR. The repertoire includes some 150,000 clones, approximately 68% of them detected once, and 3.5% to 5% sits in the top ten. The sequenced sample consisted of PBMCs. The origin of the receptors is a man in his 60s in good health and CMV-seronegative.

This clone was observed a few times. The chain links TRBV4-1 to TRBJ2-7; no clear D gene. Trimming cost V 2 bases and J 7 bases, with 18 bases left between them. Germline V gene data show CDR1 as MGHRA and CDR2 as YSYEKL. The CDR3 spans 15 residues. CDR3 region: CASSQSGTGFKEQYF. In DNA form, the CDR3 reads TGCGCCAGCAGCCAAAGTGGTACCGGGTTTAAAGAGCAGTACTTC.

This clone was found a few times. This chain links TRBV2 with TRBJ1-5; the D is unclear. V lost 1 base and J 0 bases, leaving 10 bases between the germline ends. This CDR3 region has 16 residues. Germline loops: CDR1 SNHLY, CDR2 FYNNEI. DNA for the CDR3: TGTGCCAGCAGTGAAGGCGTAGAGTATAGCAATCAGCCCCAGCATTTT. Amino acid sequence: CASSEGVEYSNQPQHF.

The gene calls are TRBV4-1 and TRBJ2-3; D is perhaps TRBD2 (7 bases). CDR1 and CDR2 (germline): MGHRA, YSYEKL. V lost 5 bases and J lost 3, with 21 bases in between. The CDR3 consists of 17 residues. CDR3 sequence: CASSLLKGGAGTDTQYF. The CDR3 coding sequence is TGCGCCAGCAGCTTACTAAAGGGGGGGGCGGGTACAGATACGCAGTATTTT.

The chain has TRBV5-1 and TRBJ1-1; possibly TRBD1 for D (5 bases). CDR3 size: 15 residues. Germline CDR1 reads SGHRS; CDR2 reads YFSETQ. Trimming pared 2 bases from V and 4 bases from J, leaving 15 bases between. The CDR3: CASSLLGLSGTEAFF. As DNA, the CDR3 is TGCGCCAGCAGCTTACTGGGACTCTCGGGCACTGAAGCTTTCTTT. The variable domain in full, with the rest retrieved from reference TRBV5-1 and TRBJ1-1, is KAGVTQTPRYLIKTRGQQVTLSCSPISGHRSVSWYQQTPGQGLQFLFEYFSETQRNKGNFPGRFSGRQFSNSRSEMNVSTLELGDSALYLCASSLLGLSGTEAFFGQGTRLTVV.

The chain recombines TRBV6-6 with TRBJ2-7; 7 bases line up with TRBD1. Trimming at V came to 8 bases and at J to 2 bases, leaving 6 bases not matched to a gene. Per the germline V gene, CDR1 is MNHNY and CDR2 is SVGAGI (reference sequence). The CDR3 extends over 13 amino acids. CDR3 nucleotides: TGTGCCAGCTCAGACAGGGTCGCCTACGAGCAGTACTTC. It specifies CASSDRVAYEQYF.

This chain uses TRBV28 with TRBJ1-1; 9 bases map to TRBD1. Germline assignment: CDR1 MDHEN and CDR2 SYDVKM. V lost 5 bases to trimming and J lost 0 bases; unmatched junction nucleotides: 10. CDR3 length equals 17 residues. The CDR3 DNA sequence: TGTGCCAGCAGTCCCTCACAGGGGGCCCTTATGAACACTGAAGCTTTCTTT. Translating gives CASSPSQGALMNTEAFF.

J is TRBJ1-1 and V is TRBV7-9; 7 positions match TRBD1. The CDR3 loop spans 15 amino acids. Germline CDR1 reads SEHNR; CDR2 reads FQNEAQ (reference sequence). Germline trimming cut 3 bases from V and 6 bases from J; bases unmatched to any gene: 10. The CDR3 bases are TGTGCCAGCAGCTTGCCAGACAGGGTTCTCCCTGAAGCTTTCTTT. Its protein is CASSLPDRVLPEAFF.

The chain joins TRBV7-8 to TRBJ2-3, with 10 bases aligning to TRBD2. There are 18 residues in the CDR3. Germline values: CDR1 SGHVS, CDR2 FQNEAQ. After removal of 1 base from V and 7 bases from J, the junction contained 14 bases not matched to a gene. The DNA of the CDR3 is TGTGCCAGCAGCTTAGTCTTCTCGCTAGCGGGAGCCCTACATACGCAGTATTTT. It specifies CASSLVFSLAGALHTQYF.

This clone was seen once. DNA for the CDR3: TGTGCCACCCAAGGGACTAGCGGATCCTACACCGGGGAGCTGTTTTTT. Amino acid sequence: CATQGTSGSYTGELFF. The chain carries TRBV10-3 and TRBJ2-2; TRBD2 matches at 11 bases. V dropped 10 bases and J dropped 3; count of bases not matched to a gene: 10. The CDR3 loop spans 16 amino acids. CDR1 and CDR2 from the germline V gene are ENHRY and SYGVKD.

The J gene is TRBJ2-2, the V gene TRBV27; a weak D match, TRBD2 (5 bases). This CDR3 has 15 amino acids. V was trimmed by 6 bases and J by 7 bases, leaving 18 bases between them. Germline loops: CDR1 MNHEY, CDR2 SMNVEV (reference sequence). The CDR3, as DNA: TGTGCCAGCAGCATGATAGGGAGCGAAAGCGGGGAGCTGTTTTTT. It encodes CASSMIGSESGELFF.

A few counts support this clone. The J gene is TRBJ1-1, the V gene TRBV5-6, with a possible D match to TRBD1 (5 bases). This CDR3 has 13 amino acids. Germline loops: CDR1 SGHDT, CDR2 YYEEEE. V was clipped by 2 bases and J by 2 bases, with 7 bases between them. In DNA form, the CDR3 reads TGTGCCAGCAGCTTCGACAGAAACACTGAAGCTTTCTTT. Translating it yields CASSFDRNTEAFF.

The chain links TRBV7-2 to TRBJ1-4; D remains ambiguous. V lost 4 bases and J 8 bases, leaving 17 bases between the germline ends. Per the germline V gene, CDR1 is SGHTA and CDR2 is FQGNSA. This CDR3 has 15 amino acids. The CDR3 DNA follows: TGTGCCAGCAGCTCGAATCGGGGTGGCGGAGAAAAACTGTTTTTT. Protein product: CASSSNRGGGEKLFF.

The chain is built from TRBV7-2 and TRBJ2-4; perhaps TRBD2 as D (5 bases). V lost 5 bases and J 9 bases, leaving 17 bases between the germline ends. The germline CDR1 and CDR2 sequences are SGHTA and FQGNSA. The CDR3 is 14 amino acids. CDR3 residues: CASSQRAQLGIQYF. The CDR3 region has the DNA TGTGCCAGCAGCCAGAGGGCCCAACTAGGCATTCAGTACTTC. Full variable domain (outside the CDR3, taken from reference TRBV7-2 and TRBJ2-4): GAGVSQSPSNKVTEKGKDVELRCDPISGHTALYWYRQSLGQGLEFLIYFQGNSAPDKSGLPSDRFSAERTGGSVSTLTIQRTQQEDSAVYLCASSQRAQLGIQYFGAGTRLSVL.

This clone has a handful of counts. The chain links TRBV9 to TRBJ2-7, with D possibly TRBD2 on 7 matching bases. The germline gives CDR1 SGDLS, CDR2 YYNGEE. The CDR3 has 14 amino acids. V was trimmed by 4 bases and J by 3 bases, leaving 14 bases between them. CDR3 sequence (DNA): TGTGCCAGCAGCACTAAGGGGGAGGGCTACGAGCAGTACTTC. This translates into CASSTKGEGYEQYF.

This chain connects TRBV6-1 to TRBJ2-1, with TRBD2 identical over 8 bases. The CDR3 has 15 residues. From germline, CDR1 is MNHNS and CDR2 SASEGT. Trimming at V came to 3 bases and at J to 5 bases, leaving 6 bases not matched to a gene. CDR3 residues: CASSEWAGGDNEQFF. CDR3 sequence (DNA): TGTGCCAGCAGTGAGTGGGCGGGAGGTGACAATGAGCAGTTCTTC.

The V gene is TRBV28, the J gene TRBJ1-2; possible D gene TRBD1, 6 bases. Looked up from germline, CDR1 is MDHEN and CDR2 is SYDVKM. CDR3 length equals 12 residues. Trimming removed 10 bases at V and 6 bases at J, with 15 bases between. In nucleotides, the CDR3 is TGTGCCATATGGAAGACAGGCCATGGCTACACCTTC. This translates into CAIWKTGHGYTF.

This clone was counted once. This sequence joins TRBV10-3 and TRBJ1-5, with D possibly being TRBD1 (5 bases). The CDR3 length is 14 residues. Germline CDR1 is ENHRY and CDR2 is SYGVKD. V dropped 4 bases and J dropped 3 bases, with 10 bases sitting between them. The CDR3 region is CAISGQSFNQPQHF. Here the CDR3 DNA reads TGTGCCATCAGTGGACAGTCCTTCAATCAGCCCCAGCATTTT.

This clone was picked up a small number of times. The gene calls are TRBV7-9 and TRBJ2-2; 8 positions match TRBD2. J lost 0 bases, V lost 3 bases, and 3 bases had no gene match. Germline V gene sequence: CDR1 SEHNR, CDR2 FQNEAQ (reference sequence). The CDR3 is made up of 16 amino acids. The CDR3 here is CASSLISGTNTGELFF. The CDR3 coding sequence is TGTGCCAGCAGCTTGATTAGCGGGACGAACACCGGGGAGCTGTTTTTT.

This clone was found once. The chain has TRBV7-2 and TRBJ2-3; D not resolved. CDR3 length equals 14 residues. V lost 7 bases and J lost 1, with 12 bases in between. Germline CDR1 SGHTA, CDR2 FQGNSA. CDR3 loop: CASTFSQGTDTQYF. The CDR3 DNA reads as TGTGCCAGCACCTTTTCGCAGGGCACAGATACGCAGTATTTT.

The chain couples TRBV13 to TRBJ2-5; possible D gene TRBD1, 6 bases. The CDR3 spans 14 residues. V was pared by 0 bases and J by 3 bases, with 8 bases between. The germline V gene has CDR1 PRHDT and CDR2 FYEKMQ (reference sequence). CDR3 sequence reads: CASSLGGAKETQYF. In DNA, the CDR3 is TGTGCCAGCAGCTTAGGGGGGGCCAAAGAGACCCAGTACTTC.

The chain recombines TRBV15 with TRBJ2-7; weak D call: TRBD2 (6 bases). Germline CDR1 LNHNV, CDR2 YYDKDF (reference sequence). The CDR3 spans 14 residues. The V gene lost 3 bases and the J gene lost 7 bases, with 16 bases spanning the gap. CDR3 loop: CATSRYSSEAEQYF. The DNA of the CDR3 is TGTGCCACCAGCAGGTACTCTAGCGAGGCAGAGCAGTACTTC.

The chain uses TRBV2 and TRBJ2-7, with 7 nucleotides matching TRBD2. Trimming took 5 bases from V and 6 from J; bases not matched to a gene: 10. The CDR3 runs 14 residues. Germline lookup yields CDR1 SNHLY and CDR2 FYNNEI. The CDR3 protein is CASSWDYIRSEQYF. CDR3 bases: TGTGCCAGCAGTTGGGACTACATTCGGAGCGAGCAGTACTTC.

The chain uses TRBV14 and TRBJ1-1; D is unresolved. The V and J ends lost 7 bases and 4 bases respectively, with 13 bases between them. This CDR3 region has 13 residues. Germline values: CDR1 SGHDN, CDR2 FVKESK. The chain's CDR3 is CASNRFSGTEAFF. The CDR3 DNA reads TGTGCCAGCAACCGGTTCTCAGGCACTGAAGCTTTCTTT.

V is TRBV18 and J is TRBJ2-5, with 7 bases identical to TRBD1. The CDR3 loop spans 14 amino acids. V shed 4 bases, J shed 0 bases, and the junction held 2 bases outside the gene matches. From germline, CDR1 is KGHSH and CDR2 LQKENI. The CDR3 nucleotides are TGTGCCAGCTCACTCACAGGGGACCAAGAGACCCAGTACTTC. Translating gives CASSLTGDQETQYF.

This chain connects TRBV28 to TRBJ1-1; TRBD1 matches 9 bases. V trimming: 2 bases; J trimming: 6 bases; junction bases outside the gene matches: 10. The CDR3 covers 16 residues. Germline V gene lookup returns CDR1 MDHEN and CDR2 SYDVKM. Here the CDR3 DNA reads TGTGCCAGCAGTTTACTGGGACAGGGTCTTGGCGCTGAAGCTTTCTTT. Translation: CASSLLGQGLGAEAFF.

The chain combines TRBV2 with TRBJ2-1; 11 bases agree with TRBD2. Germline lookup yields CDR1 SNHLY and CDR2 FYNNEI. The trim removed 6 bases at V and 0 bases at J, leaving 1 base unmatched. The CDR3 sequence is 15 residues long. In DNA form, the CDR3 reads TGTGCCAGCAGCACTAGCGGGAGCTCCTACAATGAGCAGTTCTTC. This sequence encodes CASSTSGSSYNEQFF.

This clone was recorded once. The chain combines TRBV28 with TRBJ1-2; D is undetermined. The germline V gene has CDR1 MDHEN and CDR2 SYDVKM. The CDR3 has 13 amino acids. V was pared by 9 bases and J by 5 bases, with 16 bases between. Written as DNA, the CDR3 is TGTGCCAGTCTTGCTTCAGGTGATTATGGCTACACCTTC. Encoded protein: CASLASGDYGYTF.

The CDR3 spells CASSTRTSGRDQETQYF. For the CDR3, the DNA is TGCGCCAGCAGTACACGGACTAGCGGGAGAGACCAAGAGACCCAGTACTTC. The chain couples TRBV10-2 to TRBJ2-5; 13 positions agree with TRBD2. The V segment lost 5 bases and the J segment 0 bases; nucleotides outside the gene matches: 6. The CDR3 has 17 amino acids. Germline-derived CDR1 and CDR2 are WSHSY and SAAADI.

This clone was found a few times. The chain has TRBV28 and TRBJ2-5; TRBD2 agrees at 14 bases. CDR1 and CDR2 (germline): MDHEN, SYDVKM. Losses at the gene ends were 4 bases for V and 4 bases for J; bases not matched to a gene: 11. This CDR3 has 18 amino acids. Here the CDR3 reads CASSSIGTSGSVRETQYF. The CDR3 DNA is TGTGCCAGCAGTTCGATCGGGACTAGCGGGAGCGTACGAGAGACCCAGTACTTC.

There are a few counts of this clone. The CDR3 sequence: CASTQQAGVHTGELFF. The DNA of the CDR3 is TGTGCCAGCACTCAACAAGCGGGAGTTCACACCGGGGAGCTGTTTTTT. This chain connects TRBV27 to TRBJ2-2; TRBD2 agrees at 8 bases. V trimming: 7 bases; J trimming: 3 bases; junction bases outside the gene matches: 10. Germline CDR1 is MNHEY and CDR2 is SMNVEV (reference sequence). The CDR3 spans 16 residues.